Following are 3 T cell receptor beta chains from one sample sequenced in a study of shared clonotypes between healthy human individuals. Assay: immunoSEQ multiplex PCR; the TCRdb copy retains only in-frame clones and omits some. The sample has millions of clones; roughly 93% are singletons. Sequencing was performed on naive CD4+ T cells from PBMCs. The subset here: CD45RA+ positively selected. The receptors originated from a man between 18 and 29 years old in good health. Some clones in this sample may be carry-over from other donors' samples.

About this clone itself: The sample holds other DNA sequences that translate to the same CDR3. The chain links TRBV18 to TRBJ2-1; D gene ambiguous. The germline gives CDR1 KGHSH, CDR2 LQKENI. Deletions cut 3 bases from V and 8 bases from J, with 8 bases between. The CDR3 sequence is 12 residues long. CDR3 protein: CASSPSSDEQFF. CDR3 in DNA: TGTGCCAGCTCACCCAGTTCTGATGAGCAGTTCTTC.

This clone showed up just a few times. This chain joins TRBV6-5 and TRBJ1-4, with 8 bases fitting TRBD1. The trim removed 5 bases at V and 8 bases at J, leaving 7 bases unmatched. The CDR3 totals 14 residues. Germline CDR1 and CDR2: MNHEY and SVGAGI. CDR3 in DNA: TGTGCCAGCAGTCGGACAGGGAAGTTCGAAAAACTGTTTTTT. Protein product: CASSRTGKFEKLFF.

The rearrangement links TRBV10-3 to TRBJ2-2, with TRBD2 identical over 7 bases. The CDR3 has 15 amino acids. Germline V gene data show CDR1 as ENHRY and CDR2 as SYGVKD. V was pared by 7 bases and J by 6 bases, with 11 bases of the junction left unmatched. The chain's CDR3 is CAITAGGSDSGELFF. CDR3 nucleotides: TGTGCCATCACCGCCGGGGGGAGTGATTCCGGGGAGCTGTTTTTT.